These T cell receptor beta chains were read from a single sample in a study of blood T cells in healthy people across ages. In TCRdb, the 5' RACE reads were re-called with MiXCR into one record per CDR3 protein. The profile covers some 1.5 million distinct CDR3 sequences, with approximately 30% appearing a single time and more than 6% taken by the ten largest. The sample was blood. The receptors were gathered from a woman aged 25 to 39 in good health. The CDR3 runs from the conserved cysteine through the conserved F or W. The order of the fields is CDR3 protein, CDR3 DNA, D gene, clone size, V gene, J gene. A D gene is named only where the DNA matches it firmly. Part of the rows lack a size; the others show once, few, many or a class for expanded clones.

cdr3_aa: CASSLVSTSEQFF
cdr3_nt: TGCGCCAGCAGCTTGGTATCAACGAGTGAGCAGTTCTTC
d_call: .
clone_size: many
v_call: TRBV5-1
j_call: TRBJ2-1

cdr3_aa: CASRLAGGPREQFF
cdr3_nt: TGTGCCAGCAGACTAGCGGGGGGGCCCCGTGAGCAGTTCTTC
d_call: TRBD2
clone_size: .
v_call: TRBV28
j_call: TRBJ2-1

cdr3_aa: CASSLGLGTASGYTF
cdr3_nt: TGTGCCAGCAGCTTAGGTTTAGGGACGGCCTCCGGCTACACCTTC
d_call: .
clone_size: .
v_call: TRBV7-2
j_call: TRBJ1-2

cdr3_aa: CASSQDGGGNQPQHF
cdr3_nt: TGCGCCAGCAGCCAAGACGGTGGGGGGAATCAGCCCCAGCATTTT
d_call: .
clone_size: .
v_call: TRBV4-1
j_call: TRBJ1-5

cdr3_aa: CASSSQTRMETQYF
cdr3_nt: TGTGCCAGTAGTTCACAGACTAGGATGGAGACCCAGTACTTC
d_call: .
clone_size: .
v_call: TRBV19
j_call: TRBJ2-5

cdr3_aa: CASSLGGTSVSYNEQFF
cdr3_nt: TGTGCCAGCAGCTTAGGGGGGACTAGCGTGTCCTACAATGAGCAGTTCTTC
d_call: TRBD2
clone_size: few
v_call: TRBV11-2
j_call: TRBJ2-1

cdr3_aa: CASSLNGGTSYNEQYF
cdr3_nt: TGTGCCAGCAGCTTGAACGGGGGGACCTCCTACAATGAGCAGTACTTC
d_call: TRBD2
clone_size: .
v_call: TRBV5-5
j_call: TRBJ2-5

cdr3_aa: CASSLERGPYGYTF
cdr3_nt: TGCGCCAGCAGCTTGGAACGGGGCCCCTATGGCTACACCTTC
d_call: .
clone_size: few
v_call: TRBV5-1
j_call: TRBJ1-2

cdr3_aa: CASRARQGRSPLHF
cdr3_nt: TGTGCCAGCAGAGCGCGACAGGGGCGATCACCCCTCCACTTT
d_call: TRBD1
clone_size: .
v_call: TRBV2
j_call: TRBJ1-6

cdr3_aa: CARRERGVVPYYTF
cdr3_nt: TGTGCCAGGAGGGAGCGGGGGGTCGTGCCCTACTACACCTTC
d_call: .
clone_size: few
v_call: TRBV2
j_call: TRBJ1-2

cdr3_aa: CASSLSSSGEVDTQYF
cdr3_nt: TGTGCCAGCAGCTTATCGTCTAGCGGGGAAGTGGATACGCAGTATTTT
d_call: TRBD2
clone_size: .
v_call: TRBV7-9
j_call: TRBJ2-3

cdr3_aa: CASRGSEGADEQFF
cdr3_nt: TGTGCCAGCAGGGGGAGTGAGGGTGCCGATGAGCAGTTCTTC
d_call: .
clone_size: many
v_call: TRBV7-3
j_call: TRBJ2-1

cdr3_aa: CASSGVRGAPETQYF
cdr3_nt: TGTGCCAGCAGTGGGGTAAGGGGAGCGCCGGAGACCCAGTACTTC
d_call: .
clone_size: .
v_call: TRBV2
j_call: TRBJ2-5

cdr3_aa: CASSAPGTQVIQYF
cdr3_nt: TGTGCCAGCAGTGCCCCCGGGACCCAAGTCATTCAGTACTTC
d_call: .
clone_size: .
v_call: TRBV25-1
j_call: TRBJ2-4

cdr3_aa: CASRPAGGQETQYF
cdr3_nt: TGTGCCAGCAGACCAGCGGGGGGCCAAGAGACCCAGTACTTC
d_call: TRBD2
clone_size: many
v_call: TRBV28
j_call: TRBJ2-5

cdr3_aa: CASSLQGRNTGELFF
cdr3_nt: TGTGCCAGCAGCTTACAGGGGCGGAACACCGGGGAGCTGTTTTTT
d_call: TRBD1
clone_size: many
v_call: TRBV5-5
j_call: TRBJ2-2

cdr3_aa: CSASSGANQPQHF
cdr3_nt: TGCAGTGCTAGCTCAGGGGCCAATCAGCCCCAGCATTTT
d_call: .
clone_size: .
v_call: TRBV20-1
j_call: TRBJ1-5

cdr3_aa: CASRPRRQGIEQYF
cdr3_nt: TGTGCCAGCAGGCCTAGGAGACAGGGGATCGAGCAGTACTTC
d_call: TRBD1
clone_size: .
v_call: TRBV28
j_call: TRBJ2-7

cdr3_aa: CASRGAGRTYEQYF
cdr3_nt: TGTGCCAGCCGCGGGGCGGGGAGAACTTACGAGCAGTACTTC
d_call: .
clone_size: many
v_call: TRBV12-3/TRBV12-4
j_call: TRBJ2-7

cdr3_aa: CASRGREWYEQYF
cdr3_nt: TGTGCCAGCAGGGGCCGGGAGTGGTACGAGCAGTACTTC
d_call: .
clone_size: few
v_call: TRBV27
j_call: TRBJ2-7

cdr3_aa: CASSPQVGTDYEQYF
cdr3_nt: TGTGCCAGCAGCCCGCAGGTAGGGACTGACTACGAGCAGTACTTC
d_call: .
clone_size: .
v_call: TRBV11-1
j_call: TRBJ2-7

cdr3_aa: CSARDQRKQGYEQYF
cdr3_nt: TGCAGTGCTAGAGATCAACGTAAGCAGGGCTACGAGCAGTACTTC
d_call: .
clone_size: .
v_call: TRBV20-1
j_call: TRBJ2-7

cdr3_aa: CASTPGLAAADTQYF
cdr3_nt: TGTGCCAGCACCCCGGGACTAGCGGCAGCAGATACGCAGTATTTT
d_call: TRBD2
clone_size: few
v_call: TRBV27
j_call: TRBJ2-3

cdr3_aa: CASSAGQEGQPQHF
cdr3_nt: TGTGCCAGCAGTGCGGGACAGGAGGGTCAGCCCCAGCATTTT
d_call: TRBD1
clone_size: .
v_call: TRBV2
j_call: TRBJ1-5

cdr3_aa: CASSQLVGSRDEQFF
cdr3_nt: TGTGCCAGTAGTCAGTTAGTGGGATCGCGCGATGAGCAGTTCTTC
d_call: .
clone_size: few
v_call: TRBV19
j_call: TRBJ2-1

cdr3_aa: CATSDPSEGDEQYF
cdr3_nt: TGTGCCACCAGTGATCCCTCGGAAGGGGACGAGCAGTACTTC
d_call: .
clone_size: .
v_call: TRBV24-1
j_call: TRBJ2-7

cdr3_aa: CSAPLDGTNTEAFF
cdr3_nt: TGCAGCGCGCCATTGGACGGGACGAACACTGAAGCTTTCTTT
d_call: .
clone_size: few
v_call: TRBV29-1
j_call: TRBJ1-1

cdr3_aa: CAIRPGVGTGEADTQYF
cdr3_nt: TGTGCCATCAGACCCGGGGTGGGGACAGGGGAAGCAGATACGCAGTATTTT
d_call: TRBD1
clone_size: .
v_call: TRBV10-3
j_call: TRBJ2-3

cdr3_aa: CASSSRGQGVVEQFF
cdr3_nt: TGTGCCAGCAGTTCCCGGGGACAGGGGGTAGTTGAGCAGTTCTTC
d_call: TRBD1
clone_size: few
v_call: TRBV6-2/TRBV6-3
j_call: TRBJ2-1

cdr3_aa: CASSYGTALSYEQYF
cdr3_nt: TGTGCCAGCAGCTATGGGACAGCGCTTTCCTACGAGCAGTACTTC
d_call: TRBD1
clone_size: few
v_call: TRBV6-5
j_call: TRBJ2-7

cdr3_aa: CASSKYSGYNEQFF
cdr3_nt: TGTGCCAGCAGCAAATATAGCGGGTACAATGAGCAGTTCTTC
d_call: TRBD2
clone_size: many
v_call: TRBV5-6
j_call: TRBJ2-1

cdr3_aa: CSATPGTGNNEQFF
cdr3_nt: TGCAGTGCCACCCCCGGGACAGGGAACAATGAGCAGTTCTTC
d_call: TRBD1
clone_size: many
v_call: TRBV20-1
j_call: TRBJ2-1

cdr3_aa: CASSYGTSIGELFF
cdr3_nt: TGTGCCAGCAGTTACGGGACATCTATCGGGGAGCTGTTTTTT
d_call: .
clone_size: few
v_call: TRBV12-3/TRBV12-4
j_call: TRBJ2-2

cdr3_aa: CASSRTSGRDNEQFF
cdr3_nt: TGTGCCAGCAGTCGGACTAGCGGGAGGGACAATGAGCAGTTCTTC
d_call: TRBD2
clone_size: few
v_call: TRBV12-3/TRBV12-4
j_call: TRBJ2-1

cdr3_aa: CASSVGASGANVLTF
cdr3_nt: TGTGCCAGCAGCGTAGGGGCGTCTGGGGCCAACGTCCTGACTTTC
d_call: .
clone_size: .
v_call: TRBV7-2
j_call: TRBJ2-6

cdr3_aa: CASSLGSTYGYTF
cdr3_nt: TGTGCCAGCAGTTTAGGATCCACCTATGGCTACACCTTC
d_call: .
clone_size: few
v_call: TRBV28
j_call: TRBJ1-2

cdr3_aa: CASHTQGAWWNQPQHF
cdr3_nt: TGTGCCAGCCACACCCAGGGGGCTTGGTGGAATCAGCCCCAGCATTTT
d_call: TRBD1
clone_size: few
v_call: TRBV28
j_call: TRBJ1-5

cdr3_aa: CASPKAEDTEAFF
cdr3_nt: TGTGCCAGCCCCAAGGCGGAAGACACTGAAGCTTTCTTT
d_call: .
clone_size: few
v_call: TRBV6-1
j_call: TRBJ1-1

cdr3_aa: CSARVEGPETQYF
cdr3_nt: TGCAGTGCTAGAGTTGAGGGACCGGAGACCCAGTACTTC
d_call: .
clone_size: .
v_call: TRBV20-1
j_call: TRBJ2-5

cdr3_aa: CASSTNAGTGANVLTF
cdr3_nt: TGTGCCAGCAGCACCAACGCGGGAACTGGGGCCAACGTCCTGACTTTC
d_call: .
clone_size: many
v_call: TRBV7-8
j_call: TRBJ2-6